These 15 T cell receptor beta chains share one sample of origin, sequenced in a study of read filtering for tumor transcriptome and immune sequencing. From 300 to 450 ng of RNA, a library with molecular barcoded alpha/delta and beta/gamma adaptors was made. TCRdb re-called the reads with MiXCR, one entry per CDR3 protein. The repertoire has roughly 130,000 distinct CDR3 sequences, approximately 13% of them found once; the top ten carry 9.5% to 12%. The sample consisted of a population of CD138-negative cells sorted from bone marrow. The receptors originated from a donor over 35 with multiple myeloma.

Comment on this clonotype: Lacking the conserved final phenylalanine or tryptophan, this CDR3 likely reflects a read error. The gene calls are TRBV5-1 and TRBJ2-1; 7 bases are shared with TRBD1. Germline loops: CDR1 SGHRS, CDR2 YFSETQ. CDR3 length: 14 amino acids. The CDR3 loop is CSSSGRGQYNEQFL. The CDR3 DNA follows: TGCTCCAGCAGCGGCAGGGGACAGTACAATGAGCAGTTCCTC.

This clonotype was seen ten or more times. The CDR3 loop is CASTPPSGGYNEQFF. CDR3 coding DNA: TGTGCCAGCACCCCCCCTTCGGGAGGTTACAATGAGCAGTTCTTC. The gene calls are TRBV6-5 and TRBJ2-1, with TRBD2 identical over 7 bases. The junction had 10 bases not matched to a gene; V was cut back by 7 bases and J by 4 bases. Germline CDR1 and CDR2: MNHEY and SVGAGI. The CDR3 is 15 amino acids.

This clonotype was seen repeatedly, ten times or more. This CDR3 is CASSSDRISYNEQFF. In nucleotides, the CDR3 is TGTGCCAGCAGCTCGGACAGGATCTCCTACAATGAGCAGTTCTTC. This chain joins TRBV7-9 and TRBJ2-1, with TRBD1 identical over 7 bases. The CDR3 has 15 residues. Germline values: CDR1 SEHNR, CDR2 FQNEAQ (reference sequence). With 4 bases clipped from V and 0 bases from J, the junction kept 3 bases outside the gene matches.

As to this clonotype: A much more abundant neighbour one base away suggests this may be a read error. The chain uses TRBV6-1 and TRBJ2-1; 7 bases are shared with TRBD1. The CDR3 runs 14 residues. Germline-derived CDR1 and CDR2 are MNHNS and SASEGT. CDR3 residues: CASSYGDSSNGQFF. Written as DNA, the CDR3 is TGTGCCAGCAGTTACGGGGACAGCTCCAATGGGCAGTTCTTC.

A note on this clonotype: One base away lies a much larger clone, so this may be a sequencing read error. The CDR3 spells CVSSSPLRLTYTF. Written as DNA, the CDR3 is TGTGTCAGCAGTTCACCACTCAGGTTAACCTACACCTTC. J is TRBJ1-2 and V is TRBV28, with D unclear. Germline V gene sequence: CDR1 MDHEN, CDR2 SYDVKM. CDR3 length: 13 amino acids.

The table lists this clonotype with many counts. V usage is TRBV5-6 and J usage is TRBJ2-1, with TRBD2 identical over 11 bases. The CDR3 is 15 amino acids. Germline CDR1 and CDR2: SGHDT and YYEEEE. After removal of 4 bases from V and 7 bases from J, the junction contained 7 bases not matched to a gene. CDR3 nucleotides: TGTGCCAGCAGCGTTAGCGGGAGGGCCGGGAATGAGCAGTTCTTC. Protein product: CASSVSGRAGNEQFF.

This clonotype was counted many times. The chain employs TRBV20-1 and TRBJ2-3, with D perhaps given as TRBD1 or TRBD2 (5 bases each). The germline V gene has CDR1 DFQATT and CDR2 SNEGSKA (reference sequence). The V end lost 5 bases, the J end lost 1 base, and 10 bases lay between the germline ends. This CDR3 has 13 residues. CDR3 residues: CSAARDGTDTQYF. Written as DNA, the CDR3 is TGCAGTGCTGCCCGGGACGGCACAGATACGCAGTATTTT.

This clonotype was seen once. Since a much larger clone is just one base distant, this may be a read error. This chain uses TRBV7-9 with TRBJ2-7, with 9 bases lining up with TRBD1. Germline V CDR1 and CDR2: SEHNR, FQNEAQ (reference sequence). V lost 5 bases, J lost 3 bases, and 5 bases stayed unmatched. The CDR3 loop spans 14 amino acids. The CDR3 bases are TGTGCCAGCAGCGTCGGGACAGGGATCTACGAGCAGTACTTC. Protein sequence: CASSVGTGIYEQYF.

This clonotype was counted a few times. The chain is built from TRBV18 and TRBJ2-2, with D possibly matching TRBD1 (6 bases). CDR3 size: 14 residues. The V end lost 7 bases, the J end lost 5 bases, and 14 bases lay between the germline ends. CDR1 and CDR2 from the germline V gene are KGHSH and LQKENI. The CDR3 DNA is TGTGCCAGCTTAGCCTCGACAGGAACCGGGGAGCTGTTTTTT. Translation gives CASLASTGTGELFF.

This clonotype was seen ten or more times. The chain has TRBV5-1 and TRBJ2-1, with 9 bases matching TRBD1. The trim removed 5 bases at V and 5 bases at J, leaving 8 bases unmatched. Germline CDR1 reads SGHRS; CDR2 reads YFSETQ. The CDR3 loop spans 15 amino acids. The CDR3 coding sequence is TGCGCCAGCAGTCCCGGGACAGGGTTCAACAATGAGCAGTTCTTC. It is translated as CASSPGTGFNNEQFF.

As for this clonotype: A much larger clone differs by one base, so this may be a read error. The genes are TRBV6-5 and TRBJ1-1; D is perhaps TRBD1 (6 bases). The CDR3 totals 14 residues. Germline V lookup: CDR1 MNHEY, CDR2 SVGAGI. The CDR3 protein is CASSYSRRDTEACF. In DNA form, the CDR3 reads TGTGCCAGCAGTTACTCGCGGAGGGACACTGAAGCTTGCTTT.

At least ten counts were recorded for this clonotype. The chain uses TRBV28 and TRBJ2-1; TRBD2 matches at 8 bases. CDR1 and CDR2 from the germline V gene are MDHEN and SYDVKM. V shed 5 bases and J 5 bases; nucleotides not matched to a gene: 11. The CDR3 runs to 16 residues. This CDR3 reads CASSPGWLAGHNEQFF. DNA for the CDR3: TGTGCCAGCAGTCCCGGGTGGCTAGCGGGCCACAATGAGCAGTTCTTC.

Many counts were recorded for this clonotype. CDR3 DNA sequence: TGCAGCGTTGGCGGTCCAGGGGGCTTCAGTGAAGCTTTCTTT. It encodes CSVGGPGGFSEAFF. The chain employs TRBV29-1 and TRBJ1-1, with 8 bases lining up with TRBD1. The V segment lost 4 bases and the J segment 7 bases; nucleotides outside the gene matches: 11. In germline, CDR1 is SQVTM, CDR2 ANQGSEA. The CDR3 is 14 amino acids. The full variable domain, its missing parts supplied by reference TRBV29-1 and TRBJ1-1, is SAVISQKPSRDICQRGTSLTIQCQVDSQVTMMFWYRQQPGQSLTLIATANQGSEATYESGFVIDKFPISRPNLTFSTLTVSNMSPEDSSIYLCSVGGPGGFSEAFFGQGTRLTVV.

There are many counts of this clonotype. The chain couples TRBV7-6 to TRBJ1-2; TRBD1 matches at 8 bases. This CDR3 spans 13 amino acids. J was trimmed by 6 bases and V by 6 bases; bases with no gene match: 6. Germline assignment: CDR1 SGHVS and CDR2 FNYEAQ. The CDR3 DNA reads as TGTGCCAGCAGTCGACAGGGGTTGGATGGCTACACCTTC. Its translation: CASSRQGLDGYTF.

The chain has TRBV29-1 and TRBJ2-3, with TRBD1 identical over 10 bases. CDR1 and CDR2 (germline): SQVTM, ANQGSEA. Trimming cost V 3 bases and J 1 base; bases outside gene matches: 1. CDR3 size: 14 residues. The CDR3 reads CSVDGQGGTDTQYF. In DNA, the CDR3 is TGCAGCGTTGACGGACAGGGGGGCACAGATACGCAGTATTTT.